A single sample is the source of the 11 T cell receptor beta chains below, sequenced in a study of blood T cell repertoires in COVID-19. This table comes from immunoSEQ multiplex PCR, and its TCRdb copy is limited to in-frame clones, with some not included. The sample shows some 160,000 clones, approximately 86% of them seen only once. Sequenced sample: peripheral blood. These TCRs come from a woman over 75 with COVID-19, enrolled during active disease.

The chain combines TRBV28 with TRBJ1-2; 9 bases line up with TRBD1. The CDR3 covers 15 residues. The ends lost 5 bases at V and 7 bases at J; junction bases unmatched: 11. CDR1 is MDHEN, CDR2 SYDVKM, per germline. The chain's CDR3 is CASSELGTGGFGYTF. The DNA of the CDR3 is TGTGCCAGCAGTGAATTGGGAACAGGGGGCTTTGGCTACACCTTC.

This chain links TRBV28 with TRBJ2-1, with 10 bases aligning to TRBD2. This CDR3 spans 15 amino acids. The junction had 2 bases not matched to a gene; V was cut back by 6 bases and J by 0 bases. CDR1 is MDHEN, CDR2 SYDVKM, per germline. CDR3 loop: CASRLAGGSYNEQFF. In DNA, the CDR3 is TGTGCCAGCAGATTAGCGGGAGGCTCCTACAATGAGCAGTTCTTC.

CDR3 in DNA: TGTGCCACCAGCAGAGATTCGGGGGCTGGGGCCAACGTCCTGACTTTC. The encoded protein is CATSRDSGAGANVLTF. The J gene is TRBJ2-6, the V gene TRBV15, with D tentatively TRBD2 (6 bases). V dropped 0 bases and J dropped 2 bases, with 8 bases sitting between them. The CDR3 sequence is 16 residues long. Germline V CDR1 and CDR2: LNHNV, YYDKDF (reference sequence). Looking up the rest from reference TRBV15 and TRBJ2-6 gives the full variable domain: DAMVIQNPRYQVTQFGKPVTLSCSQTLNHNVMYWYQQKSSQAPKLLFHYYDKDFNNEADTPDNFQSRRPNTSFCFLDIRSPGLGDTAMYLCATSRDSGAGANVLTFGAGSRLTVL.

The chain links TRBV5-5 to TRBJ2-2, with TRBD1 identical over 10 bases. V lost 0 bases and J lost 5; bases outside the gene matches: 7. CDR3 length equals 17 residues. CDR1 is SGHKS and CDR2 is YYEKEE in the germline V gene (reference sequence). This CDR3 reads CASSLGPGQGRTGELFF. CDR3 DNA sequence: TGTGCCAGCAGCTTGGGGCCGGGACAGGGGAGGACCGGGGAGCTGTTTTTT.

J is TRBJ2-1 and V is TRBV19; 8 bases map to TRBD2. The V and J ends lost 5 bases and 4 bases, in that order; junction bases with no gene match: 13. Germline V gene lookup returns CDR1 LNHDA and CDR2 SQIVND (reference sequence). The CDR3 is made up of 17 amino acids. CDR3 DNA sequence: TGTGCCAGTAGTGCCACCAGCGGGAGTTTACTTTACAATGAGCAGTTCTTC. Translating it yields CASSATSGSLLYNEQFF.

This chain joins TRBV9 and TRBJ2-7, with D possibly TRBD1 on 6 matching bases. This CDR3 comprises 14 residues. V dropped 0 bases and J dropped 2 bases, with 9 bases sitting between them. CDR1 and CDR2 from the germline V gene are SGDLS and YYNGEE. CDR3 bases: TGTGCCAGCAGCGTAGTGTCAGGGGCCTACGAGCAGTACTTC. It is translated as CASSVVSGAYEQYF.

The chain recombines TRBV5-1 with TRBJ1-3; 9 bases are shared with TRBD1. The V gene's germline CDR1 is SGHRS and CDR2 YFSETQ. The CDR3 contains 15 residues. V was pared by 4 bases and J by 0 bases, with 2 bases of the junction left unmatched. The CDR3 bases are TGCGCCAGCAGCCGACAGGGGGTCTCTGGAAACACCATATATTTT. It translates to CASSRQGVSGNTIYF.

The V gene is TRBV5-4, the J gene TRBJ2-7; TRBD2 might be the D (6 bases). V was clipped by 0 bases and J by 1 base, with 8 bases between them. CDR3 size: 14 residues. CDR1 and CDR2 (germline): SGHNT, YYREEE (reference sequence). The CDR3 nucleotides are TGTGCCAGCAGCTTGGCTGCGGGGTCCTACGAGCAGTACTTC. Translation: CASSLAAGSYEQYF.

J is TRBJ1-1 and V is TRBV18; D call uncertain. The ends were cut back, 4 bases at V and 8 bases at J, with 11 bases in the middle. This CDR3 has 12 amino acids. From germline, CDR1 is KGHSH and CDR2 LQKENI. The CDR3 DNA reads TGTGCCAGCTCACGAGATGACATCGAAGCTTTCTTT. As protein: CASSRDDIEAFF.

As for this clone: The DNA is left out, because the CDR3 cannot be placed on it with certainty; the CDR3 is given as TCRdb lists it. J is TRBJ1-4 and V is TRBV11-1; TRBD1, the D gene given by the table, was not confirmed from the DNA. Including both end residues, the CDR3 is 13 amino acids long. Germline V gene sequence: CDR1 SGHAT, CDR2 FQDESV (reference sequence). CDR3 amino acids: CASSFGQGEKLFF.

The gene calls are TRBV11-1 and TRBJ2-1; perhaps TRBD1 as D (6 bases). The CDR3 runs 13 residues. Deletions cut 5 bases from V and 6 bases from J, with 11 bases between. Germline CDR1 and CDR2: SGHAT and FQDESV (reference sequence). CDR3 in amino acids: CASSLGQLNEQFF. The CDR3 coding sequence is TGTGCCAGCAGCCTCGGACAGCTCAATGAGCAGTTCTTC. Full variable domain (rest looked up from reference TRBV11-1 and TRBJ2-1): EAEVAQSPRYKITEKSQAVAFWCDPISGHATLYWYRQILGQGPELLVQFQDESVVDDSQLPKDRFSAERLKGVDSTLKIQPAELGDSAMYLCASSLGQLNEQFFGPGTRLTVL.